This T cell receptor beta chain was found in a study of PD-L1 blockade in urothelial cancer. This sample's time point: peripheral blood 6 weeks after treatment start. Synthetic templates analogous to TCR were spiked into all PCRs individually. The assay was immunoSEQ multiplex PCR, and TCRdb's table has in-frame clones only and misses some. The sample has about 120,000 clones; about 83% are singletons. The trim removed 0 bases at V and 3 bases at J, leaving 6 bases unmatched. In germline, CDR1 is SGHDN, CDR2 FVKESK. The CDR3 extends over 17 amino acids. The TCR sequence derives from a man aged 45 to 65 with urothelial cancer. The sample was PBMCs, taken around atezolizumab (anti-PD-L1) treatment. The rearrangement links TRBV14 to TRBJ2-5; TRBD2 aligns across 11 bases. CDR3 protein: CASSQDLGTSGEETQYF. The CDR3 nucleotides are TGTGCCAGCAGCCAAGATTTGGGGACTAGCGGCGAAGAGACCCAGTACTTC.